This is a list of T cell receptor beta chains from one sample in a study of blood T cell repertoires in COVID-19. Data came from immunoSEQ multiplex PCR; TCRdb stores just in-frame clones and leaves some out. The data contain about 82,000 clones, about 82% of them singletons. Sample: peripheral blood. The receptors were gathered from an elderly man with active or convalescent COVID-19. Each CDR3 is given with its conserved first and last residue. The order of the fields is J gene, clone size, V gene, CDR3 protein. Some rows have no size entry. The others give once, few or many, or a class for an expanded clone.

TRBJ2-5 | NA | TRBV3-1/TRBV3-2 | CASSQIGTQYF
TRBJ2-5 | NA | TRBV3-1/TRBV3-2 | CASSQGMGRIKTQYF
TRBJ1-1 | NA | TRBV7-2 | CASSLAANTEAFF
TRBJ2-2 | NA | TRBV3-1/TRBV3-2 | CASSQVGQATGELFF
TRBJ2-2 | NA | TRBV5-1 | CASSSGQGSTGELFF
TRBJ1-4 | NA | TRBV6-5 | CASRNRGQNEKLFF
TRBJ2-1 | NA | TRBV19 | CASSMRVTGDYNEQFF
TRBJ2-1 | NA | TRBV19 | CASSTSGHSYNEQFF
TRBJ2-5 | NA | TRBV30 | CAWRNQGDQETQYF
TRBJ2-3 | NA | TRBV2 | CASSDSTTGTGSTDTQYF
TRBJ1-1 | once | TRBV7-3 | CASSLYRNTEAFF
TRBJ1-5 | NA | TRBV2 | CASSALSRGNQPQHF
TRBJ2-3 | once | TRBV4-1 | CASRPTPGLAADTQYF
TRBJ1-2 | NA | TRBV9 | CASSVGSSRTGLNYGYTF
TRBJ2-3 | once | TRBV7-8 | CASSLVSGGTDTQYF
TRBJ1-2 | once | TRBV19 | CASRTDRNYGYTF
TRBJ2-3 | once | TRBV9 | CASSVGLGGTDTQYF
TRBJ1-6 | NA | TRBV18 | CASSGSPRSSSYNSPLHF
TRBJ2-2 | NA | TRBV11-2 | CASSPTSGRKAGELFF
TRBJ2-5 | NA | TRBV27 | CASSNTGAGETQYF
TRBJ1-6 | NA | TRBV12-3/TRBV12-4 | CASSLGGNSPLHF
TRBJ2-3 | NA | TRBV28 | CASSLSGVGTQYF
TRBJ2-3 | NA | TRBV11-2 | CASSLGGGTYTQYF
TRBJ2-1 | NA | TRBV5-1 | CASSGTGGFTYNEQFF
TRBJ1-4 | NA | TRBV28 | CASSLASRGMWEKLFF
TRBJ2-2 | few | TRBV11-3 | CASSLYFTGELFF
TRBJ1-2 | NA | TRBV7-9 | CASSLAGWAGYTF
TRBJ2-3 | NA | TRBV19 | CASSSHPGLARGDTQYF
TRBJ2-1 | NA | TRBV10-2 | CASSGPGLAGVHEQFF
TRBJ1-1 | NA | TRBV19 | CASRGGANTEAFF
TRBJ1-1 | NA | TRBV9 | CASRRVNTEAFF
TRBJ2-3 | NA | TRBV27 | CASSASRPDTQYF
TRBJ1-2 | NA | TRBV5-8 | CASSSGDRGWGYTF
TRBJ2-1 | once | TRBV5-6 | CASSSGLALYNEQFF
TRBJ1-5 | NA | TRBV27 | CASSFTGDVQPQHF
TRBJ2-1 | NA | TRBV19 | CASSTTGRLAGFSNEQFF
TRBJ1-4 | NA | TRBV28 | CASSYGNEKLFF
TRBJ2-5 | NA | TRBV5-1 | CASSTGGNQETQYF